The present entry profiles one T cell receptor beta chain with its context. These data originate in a study of control samples from healthy donors and cancer patients. The germline CDR1 and CDR2 sequences are SNHLY and FYNNEI. Trimming removed 7 bases from V and 5 bases from J; junction bases left unmatched: 12. This CDR3 has 15 residues. The table came from immunoSEQ multiplex PCR; TCRdb's copy has only in-frame clones and leaves some out. The profile shows 150,000 to 180,000 clones, approximately 96% of them singletons. Specimen: blood. The sequence derives from a man aged 35 to 55 in good health. The chain combines TRBV2 with TRBJ2-5; 8 bases match TRBD2. The CDR3 is CASTLDGGGRETQYF. DNA for the CDR3: TGTGCCAGCACCCTGGACGGCGGGGGGCGGGAGACCCAGTACTTC.